This T cell receptor beta chain was sequenced during a study of blood T cell repertoires in COVID-19. At the level of the study: Material from acute and convalescent COVID-19 was sourced from the United States, Italy and Spain. Sources were T cells, B-cell-depleted T cells, or PBMCs; the material itself was cDNA or gDNA.

Germline CDR1 and CDR2: SGHRS and YFSETQ. V was pared by 5 bases and J by 3 bases, with 10 bases of the junction left unmatched. This CDR3 region has 17 residues. TCRdb keeps only in-frame clones here, not all; method: immunoSEQ multiplex PCR. Here the sample spans 45,000 to 50,000 clones, about nine tenths being singletons. The sequence derives from a human donor in a cohort sampled during active COVID-19. This rearrangement joins TRBV5-1 to TRBJ2-2; 10 bases are a match to TRBD1. The sequenced sample consisted of peripheral blood. The CDR3 nucleotides read TGCGCCAGCAGGCTTGGGATGGGGACAGGGGACACCGGGGAGCTGTTTTTT. Its protein product is CASRLGMGTGDTGELFF.